The clone carrying this TCR beta chain came up many times. With V trimmed by 4 bases and J by 15 bases, 6 bases remained unmatched. Germline-derived CDR1 and CDR2 are KGHSH and LQKENI. This CDR3 contains 11 residues. Sequenced by immunoSEQ multiplex PCR; TCRdb stores in-frame clones only, minus some. The sample yields hundreds of thousands of clones, more than 70% seen once. This specimen belongs to a study of shared clonotypes between healthy human individuals. The origin of this receptor is a woman aged 25 to 39 in good health. The chain carries TRBV18 and TRBJ2-4, with 7 bases identical to TRBD1. The sequencing sample was made of memory CD4+ T cells sorted from blood. The subset denotes: CD45RA-negative fraction. The CDR3 coding sequence is TGTGCCAGCTCACAACGACAGGGTCTGTACTTC. It encodes CASSQRQGLYF.